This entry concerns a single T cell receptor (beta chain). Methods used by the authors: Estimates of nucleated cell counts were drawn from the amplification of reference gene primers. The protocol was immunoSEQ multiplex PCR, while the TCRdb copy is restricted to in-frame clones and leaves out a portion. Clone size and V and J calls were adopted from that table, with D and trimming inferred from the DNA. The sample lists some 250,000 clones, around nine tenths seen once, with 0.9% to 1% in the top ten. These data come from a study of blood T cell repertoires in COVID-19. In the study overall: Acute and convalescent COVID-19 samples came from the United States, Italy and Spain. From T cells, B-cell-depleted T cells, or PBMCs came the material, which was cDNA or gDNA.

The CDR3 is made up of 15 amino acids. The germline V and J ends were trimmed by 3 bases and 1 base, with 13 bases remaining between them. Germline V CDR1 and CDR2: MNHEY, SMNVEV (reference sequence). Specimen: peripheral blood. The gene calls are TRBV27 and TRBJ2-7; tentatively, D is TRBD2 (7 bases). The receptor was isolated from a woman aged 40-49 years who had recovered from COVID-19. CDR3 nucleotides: TGTGCCAGCAGTTTCGGGGGAGGGGGGTCCTACGAGCAGTACTTC. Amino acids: CASSFGGGGSYEQYF.